A single sample is the source of the 8 T cell receptor beta chains below, sequenced in a study of vaccination and CD4 T cells after COVID-19. The treatment: approximately 10-day PBMC culture with coronavirus spike peptide pools or control peptides (ViraFEST assay). Ahead of the COVID-19 pandemic (2011-2018), the CD4+ T cells of the unexposed donor were collected. These receptors are not linked to any known antigen. At the Johns Hopkins FTIC core, DNA taken from cultured CD4+ T cells was sequenced by way of the Oncomine TCR Beta short-read assay. TCRdb fed the PCR reads into MiXCR, producing one record per CDR3 protein. This sample has around 2,000 distinct CDR3 sequences; about 20% occur once, and the top ten carry roughly three fifths. Sample: CD4+ T cells from blood, cultured in vitro. These receptors originate from a human donor in good health.

Concerning this clonotype: At one of its ends the junction is not consistent with the germline gene, which may arise from a read error. This chain uses TRBV5-4 with TRBJ2-5; unclear D gene. Germline values: CDR1 SGHNT, CDR2 YYREEE (reference sequence). There are 15 residues in the CDR3. As DNA, the CDR3 is TGCGCCAGCAGCTTGGTTCTAGTGGGTCAAGAGACCCAGTACTTC. Translation: CASSLVLVGQETQYF.

This clonotype was detected a few times. The V call is TRBV5-1, the J call TRBJ2-3; 10 positions agree with TRBD1. V lost 4 bases to trimming and J lost 2 bases; unmatched junction nucleotides: 4. Germline V gives CDR1 SGHRS, CDR2 YFSETQ. CDR3 size: 15 residues. CDR3 sequence: CASSPGQGVTDTQYF. Here the CDR3 DNA reads TGCGCCAGCAGCCCCGGACAGGGGGTCACAGATACGCAGTATTTT.

This clonotype turned up a few times. The chain combines TRBV7-8 with TRBJ2-7; either TRBD1 or TRBD2 may fit D (5 bases each). V gave up 4 bases and J gave up 4 bases, with 17 bases separating them. The germline CDR1 and CDR2 sequences are SGHVS and FQNEAQ. The CDR3 loop spans 15 amino acids. The CDR3 DNA reads TGTGCCAGCAGCTCGTTGACGGGGACCATTTACGAGCAGTACTTC. It encodes CASSSLTGTIYEQYF. Full variable domain (missing parts from reference TRBV7-8 and TRBJ2-7): GAGVSQSPRYKVAKRGQDVALRCDPISGHVSLFWYQQALGQGPEFLTYFQNEAQLDKSGLPSDRFFAERPEGSVSTLKIQRTQQEDSAVYLCASSSLTGTIYEQYFGPGTRLTVT.

The rearrangement uses TRBV10-2 and TRBJ2-1, with 10 positions matching TRBD2. V trimming: 10 bases; J trimming: 10 bases; junction bases outside the gene matches: 13. The CDR3 loop spans 14 amino acids. The germline V gene has CDR1 WSHSY and CDR2 SAAADI. The CDR3 is CATTTQRGGGEQFF. CDR3 sequence (DNA): TGCGCCACCACGACCCAGCGGGGGGGTGGGGAGCAGTTCTTC.

This clonotype was detected a few times. The V call is TRBV27, the J call TRBJ2-7; no clear D. Trimming shortened V by 10 bases and J by 0 bases, and 19 bases separated the two germline ends. Germline assignment: CDR1 MNHEY and CDR2 SMNVEV (reference sequence). This CDR3 has 15 residues. DNA of the CDR3: TGTGCCACTTGGGATCCTCATCAAAGCTCCTACGAGCAGTACTTC. It yields the protein CATWDPHQSSYEQYF.

This clonotype was observed a few times. The gene calls are TRBV25-1 and TRBJ2-7; perhaps TRBD2 as D (5 bases). V shed 4 bases and J shed 4 bases, with 11 bases lying between them. The CDR3 totals 13 residues. CDR1 and CDR2 (germline): MGHDK, SYGVNS. The CDR3 nucleotides read TGTGCCAGCAGTGGCCTCCCGGGGTACGAGCAGTACTTC. It codes for CASSGLPGYEQYF.

This clonotype was seen a few times. The J gene is TRBJ2-7, the V gene TRBV9, with 7 bases aligning to TRBD1. Germline CDR1 and CDR2: SGDLS and YYNGEE. Germline trimming cut 0 bases from V and 9 bases from J; bases unmatched to any gene: 12. This CDR3 has 15 amino acids. The CDR3 DNA follows: TGTGCCAGCAGCGTAGCTATGGGCGAGGGGGCAGCGCAGTACTTC. Amino acid sequence: CASSVAMGEGAAQYF.

This clonotype was found a few times. This rearrangement joins TRBV12-3 or TRBV12-4 to TRBJ1-2; TRBD1 matches 8 bases. The CDR3 length is 14 residues. Trimming removed 1 base from V and 4 bases from J; junction bases left unmatched: 2. The CDR3 DNA reads TGTGCCAGCAGTTTAGGTGGGACAGGCTATGGCTACACCTTC. Translated, it gives CASSLGGTGYGYTF.